This T cell receptor beta chain was sequenced for a study of molecular identifiers for immune sequencing clone quantification. CDR3 length: 13 amino acids. Trimming took 3 bases from V and 2 from J, leaving 8 bases between them. The germline V gene encodes CDR1 ENHRY and CDR2 SYGVKD. TCRdb reanalysed the PCR reads using MiXCR and keeps one entry per CDR3 protein. The sample has 600,000 to 650,000 distinct CDR3 sequences; around 20% are singletons. This clonotype has ten or more counts. V and J are TRBV10-3 and TRBJ2-7; D gene ambiguous. Sequencing used naive CD8+ T cells from blood, with Jurkat cell RNA spiked in. Regarding subset: FACS-sorted CD8+CD4-CCR7+CD45RA+ naive T cells. This clonotype originated in a human donor in good health. Some libraries in this study had Jurkat cell RNA spiked in. The CDR3 spells CAISEGFPYEQYF. In nucleotides, the CDR3 is TGTGCCATCAGTGAAGGCTTCCCCTACGAGCAGTACTTC.